The clone carrying this T cell receptor (beta chain) appeared many times. Germline lookup yields CDR1 SNHLY and CDR2 FYNNEI. Trimming shortened V by 8 bases and J by 1 base, and 9 bases separated the two germline ends. The CDR3 runs to 13 residues. The data were obtained in a study of low-dose radiotherapy and immunotherapy resistance in tumors. At the level of the study: A total of 13 Gy over 26 weeks was given to Cohort 2 as 1 Gy per fraction every two weeks. Patients were on oral aspirin 300 mg taken daily for four cycles from cycle 1 day 1.

Primers used for first-strand cDNA, a TRAV- and TRBV-specific set, covered both alpha and beta chains. Both a constant-region primer and a V-primer adapter served to amplify TCRs across roughly 22 PCR cycles. In vitro transcription was used to amplify the isolated mRNA. TCRdb recomputed calls from the reads with MiXCR, one row per CDR3 protein. The table has 95,000 to 100,000 distinct CDR3 sequences, under 25% seen once. Sample time point: after trial treatment. This sample's treatment: LDRT plus nivolumab, ipilimumab, low-dose cyclophosphamide and aspirin (RACIN trial). Donors were given nivolumab, ipilimumab, aspirin, low-dose cyclophosphamide and low-dose radiotherapy.

The rearrangement joins TRBV2 to TRBJ2-4, with D perhaps matching TRBD1 (6 bases). The starting material was PBMCs, obtained after low-dose radiotherapy plus immunotherapy. The TCR originated in a male donor with prostate cancer. The CDR3 loop is CASQGWAKNIQYF. CDR3 nucleotide sequence: TGTGCCAGCCAGGGGTGGGCCAAAAACATTCAGTACTTC.